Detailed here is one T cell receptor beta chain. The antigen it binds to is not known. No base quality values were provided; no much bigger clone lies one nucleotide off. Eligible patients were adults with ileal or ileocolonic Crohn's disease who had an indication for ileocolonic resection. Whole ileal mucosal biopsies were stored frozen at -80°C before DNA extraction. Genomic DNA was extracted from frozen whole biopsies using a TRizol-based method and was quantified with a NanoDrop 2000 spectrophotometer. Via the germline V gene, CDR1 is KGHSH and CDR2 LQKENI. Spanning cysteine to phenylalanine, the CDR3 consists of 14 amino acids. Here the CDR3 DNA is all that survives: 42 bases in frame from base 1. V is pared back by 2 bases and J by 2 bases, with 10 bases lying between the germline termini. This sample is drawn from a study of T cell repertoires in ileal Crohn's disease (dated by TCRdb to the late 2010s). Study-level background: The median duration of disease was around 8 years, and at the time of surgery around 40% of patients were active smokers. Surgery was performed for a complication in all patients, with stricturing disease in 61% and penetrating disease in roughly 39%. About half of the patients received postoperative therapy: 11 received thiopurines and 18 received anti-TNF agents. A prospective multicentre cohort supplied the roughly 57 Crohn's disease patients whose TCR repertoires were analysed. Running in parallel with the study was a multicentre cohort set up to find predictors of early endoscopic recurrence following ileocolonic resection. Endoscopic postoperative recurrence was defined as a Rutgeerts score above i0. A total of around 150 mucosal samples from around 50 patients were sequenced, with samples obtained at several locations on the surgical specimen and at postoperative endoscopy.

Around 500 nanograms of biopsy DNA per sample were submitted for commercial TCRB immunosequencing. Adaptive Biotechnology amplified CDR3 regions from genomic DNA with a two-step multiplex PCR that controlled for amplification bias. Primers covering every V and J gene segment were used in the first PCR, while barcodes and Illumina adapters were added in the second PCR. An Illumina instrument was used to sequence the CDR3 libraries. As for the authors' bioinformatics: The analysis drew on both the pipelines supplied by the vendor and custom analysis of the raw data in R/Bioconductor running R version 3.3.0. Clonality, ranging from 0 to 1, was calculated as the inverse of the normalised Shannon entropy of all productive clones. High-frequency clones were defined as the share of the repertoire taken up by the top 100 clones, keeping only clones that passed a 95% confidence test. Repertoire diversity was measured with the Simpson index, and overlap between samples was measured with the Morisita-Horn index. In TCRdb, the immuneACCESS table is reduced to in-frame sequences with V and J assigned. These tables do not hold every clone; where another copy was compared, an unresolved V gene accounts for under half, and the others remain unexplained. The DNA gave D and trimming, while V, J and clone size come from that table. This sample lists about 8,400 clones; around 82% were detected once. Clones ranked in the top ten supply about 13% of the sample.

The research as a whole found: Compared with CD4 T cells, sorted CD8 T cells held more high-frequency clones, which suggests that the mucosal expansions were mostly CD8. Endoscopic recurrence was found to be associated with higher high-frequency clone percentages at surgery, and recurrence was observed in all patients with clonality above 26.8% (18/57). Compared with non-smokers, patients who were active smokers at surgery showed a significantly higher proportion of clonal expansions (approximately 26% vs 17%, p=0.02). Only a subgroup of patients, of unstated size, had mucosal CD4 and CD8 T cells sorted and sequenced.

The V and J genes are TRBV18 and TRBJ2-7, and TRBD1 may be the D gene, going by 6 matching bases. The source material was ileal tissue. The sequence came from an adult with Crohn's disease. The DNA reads TGTGCCAGCTCACCAAAGGCAGGGGCCTACGAGCAGTACTTC. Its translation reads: CASSPKAGAYEQYF.